The sequence of this TCR beta chain was determined in a study of human T cells and chemical hapten exposure. Germline V CDR1 and CDR2: MNHEY, SMNVEV (reference sequence). The CDR3 has 17 amino acids. Time point here: pre-sensitization, week 0. The sample's treatment: therapeutic diphenylcyclopropenone sensitization with weekly scalp DPC. Samples of blood were obtained prior to the application of each patch test. Turning to this clonotype: This may come from a read error, since a much larger clone is one base off.

One entry per CDR3 protein results from TCRdb running MiXCR on the RACE reads. The sample yields some 360,000 distinct CDR3 sequences, 4.5% to 5.5% seen once. The clonotype originates from a woman aged 50 to 65 with alopecia areata. Some clones in this sample may be carry-over from other donors' samples. The sample in question was whole blood, obtained in connection with sensitization to the hapten diphenylcyclopropenone (DPC). The V call is TRBV27, the J call TRBJ2-2; possibly TRBD1 for D (6 bases). The CDR3 nucleotides are TGTGCCAGCAGTGTGGACAGAGCGAGAGCGAACACCGGGGTGCTGTTTTTT. It encodes CASSVDRARANTGVLFF.